These 6 T cell receptor beta chains originate from one sample sequenced in a study of vaccination effects on CD4 cells after COVID-19. Repertoires were generated with immunoSEQ multiplex PCR, while TCRdb's copy carries only in-frame clones and drops some. The repertoire consists of about 31,000 clones, with around 85% occurring once and the leading ten covering 5.5% to 7.5%. For these TCRs, the target antigens are not known. The ViraFEST assay expanded antigen-specific CD4+ T cells with viral peptide pools before sequencing. With roughly nine days of culture completed, CD4+ T cells were isolated. The participants, recipients of two vaccine doses, got either BNT162b2 or mRNA-1273. The specimen was CD4+ T cells from PBMCs cultured with SARS-CoV-2 spike peptides, collected after COVID-19 vaccination. The receptors were gathered from a human donor who received a COVID-19 vaccine. Some clones in this sample may be carry-over from other donors' samples.

This CDR3 is CSAPLGQGSFF. In nucleotides, the CDR3 is TGCAGTGCCCCCTTGGGACAGGGGTCTTTCTTT. This chain links TRBV20-1 with TRBJ1-1, with 10 bases aligning to TRBD1. The V gene's germline CDR1 is DFQATT and CDR2 SNEGSKA (reference sequence). This CDR3 comprises 11 residues. J was trimmed by 12 bases and V by 6 bases; bases with no gene match: 7.

The V and J genes are TRBV19 and TRBJ1-5; D gene uncertain. This CDR3 comprises 20 residues. The germline V gene has CDR1 LNHDA and CDR2 SQIVND (reference sequence). V lost 5 bases and J 3 bases, leaving 29 bases between the germline ends. The CDR3 sequence is CASSPRLNDPGSYLNQPQHF. The CDR3 bases are TGTGCCAGTAGTCCTCGCCTCAACGATCCGGGTTCATATCTCAATCAGCCCCAGCATTTT.

The rearrangement joins TRBV28 to TRBJ2-6; D not resolved. This CDR3 comprises 13 residues. Trimming left V 6 bases short and J 0 bases short, with 3 bases between. CDR1 and CDR2 (germline): MDHEN, SYDVKM. CDR3 coding DNA: TGTGCCAGCAGCCACTCTGGGGCCAACGTCCTGACTTTC. This translates into CASSHSGANVLTF. The full variable domain, with the rest looked up from reference TRBV28 and TRBJ2-6, is DVKVTQSSRYLVKRTGEKVFLECVQDMDHENMFWYRQDPGLGLRLIYFSYDVKMKEKGDIPEGYSVSREKKERFSLILESASTNQTSMYLCASSHSGANVLTFGAGSRLTVL.

This chain joins TRBV7-6 and TRBJ1-6; 9 bases are shared with TRBD1. The ends lost 5 bases at V and 9 bases at J; junction bases unmatched: 14. CDR1 is SGHVS, CDR2 FNYEAQ, per germline. The CDR3 is 17 residues long. CDR3 loop: CASSPAPSGQGSSPLHF. CDR3 coding DNA: TGTGCCAGCAGCCCCGCCCCCAGCGGACAGGGGTCTTCACCCCTCCACTTT.

V is TRBV4-2 and J is TRBJ1-2; no reliable D call. This CDR3 comprises 15 residues. Per the germline V gene, CDR1 is LGHNA and CDR2 is YNFKEQ. Trimming stripped 1 base from V and 5 bases from J, with 14 bases between. The CDR3 spells CASSQGSSFLYGYTF. In DNA form, the CDR3 reads TGTGCCAGCAGCCAAGGGTCCAGCTTTTTATATGGCTACACCTTC.

The CDR3 here is CASSKEDLNYGYTF. CDR3 coding DNA: TGTGCCAGCAGCAAAGAGGACCTAAACTATGGCTACACCTTC. The chain joins TRBV21-1 to TRBJ1-2. TRBV21-1 is described as a pseudogene. The CDR3 covers 14 residues.